This entry features one T cell receptor (beta chain) sequence. Data came from immunoSEQ multiplex PCR; TCRdb stores just in-frame clones and leaves some out. The table has some 180,000 clones, around 79% seen once. This sample stems from a study of blood T cell repertoires in COVID-19. This TCR came from a woman in her thirties or forties with COVID-19, enrolled during active disease. Specimen: peripheral blood.

CDR3 nucleotide sequence: TGCGCCAGCAGCTCCCCGGGACTAGCATCTGGTGGTGAGCAGTTCTTC. This gives the protein CASSSPGLASGGEQFF. This chain links TRBV5-1 with TRBJ2-1; TRBD2 aligns across 9 bases. This CDR3 comprises 16 residues. J gave up 9 bases and V 3 bases, and 13 bases lay outside the gene matches. The V gene's germline CDR1 is SGHRS and CDR2 YFSETQ. Supplemented by reference TRBV5-1 and TRBJ2-1, the full variable domain reads KAGVTQTPRYLIKTRGQQVTLSCSPISGHRSVSWYQQTPGQGLQFLFEYFSETQRNKGNFPGRFSGRQFSNSRSEMNVSTLELGDSALYLCASSSPGLASGGEQFFGPGTRLTVL.